The 9 T cell receptor beta chains presented below share a single source sample, sequenced in a study of post-analysis software for immune sequencing data. The study's findings and limits: About 5 TRBV segments occurring more often in patients than controls included TRBV5-6, TRBV5-1 and TRBV20-1.

Unique molecular identifiers were carried by the TCR beta cDNA libraries. TCRdb reprocessed the PCR reads with MiXCR, giving one entry per CDR3 protein. Among fewer than 850,000 distinct CDR3 sequences listed, just over 45% were seen once. Antigens for these TCRs are unknown. The sequenced sample was blood. All receptors derive from a girl aged 10 to 17 with multiple sclerosis.

Details on this clonotype: A junction boundary mismatches the germline segment, possibly from a read error. This sequence joins TRBV29-1 and TRBJ2-3; D is possibly TRBD2 (5 bases). This CDR3 has 14 residues. Germline CDR1 reads SQVTM; CDR2 reads ANQGSEA. The CDR3 DNA follows: TGCAGCTTCCAAGGAGGCGTGAGGGCAGATACGCGGTATTTT. Amino acid sequence: CSFQGGVRADTRYF.

The chain employs TRBV28 and TRBJ1-2; D call uncertain. Trimming pared 2 bases from V and 4 bases from J, leaving 20 bases between. Germline V gene sequence: CDR1 MDHEN, CDR2 SYDVKM. This CDR3 is built from 17 residues. CDR3 DNA sequence: TGTGCCAGCAGTTTAGTTAATTTCCGGGGAATCGCCTATGGCTACACCTTC. Encoded protein: CASSLVNFRGIAYGYTF.

A single count supports this clonotype. The chain links TRBV20-1 to TRBJ1-5; D remains unclear. The CDR3 extends over 15 amino acids. Trimming stripped 4 bases from V and 3 bases from J, with 16 bases between. CDR1 is DFQATT and CDR2 is SNEGSKA in the germline V gene (reference sequence). The CDR3 sequence is CSAKVAGAYNQPQHF. The CDR3, as DNA: TGCAGTGCTAAAGTGGCTGGCGCCTACAATCAGCCCCAGCATTTT.

This clonotype showed up many times. The rearrangement uses TRBV6-6 and TRBJ1-6, with 8 bases aligning to TRBD1. From germline, CDR1 is MNHNY and CDR2 SVGAGI (reference sequence). The CDR3 totals 14 residues. V shed 8 bases, J shed 8 bases, and the junction held 8 bases outside the gene matches. Here the CDR3 DNA reads TGTGCCAGCGCCCCCGGACAGGGACATTCACCCCTCCACTTT. Translating it yields CASAPGQGHSPLHF.

This clonotype was picked up one time. J is TRBJ1-2 and V is TRBV12-3 or TRBV12-4; 9 bases are a match to TRBD1. CDR3 length: 15 residues. V trimming: 5 bases; J trimming: 5 bases; junction bases outside the gene matches: 9. The CDR3 here is CASSPGTGISYGYTF. The CDR3 DNA follows: TGTGCCAGCAGTCCCGGGACAGGGATCTCTTATGGCTACACCTTC.

The chain combines TRBV6-2 or TRBV6-3 with TRBJ1-2; no clear D gene. Germline values: CDR1 MNHEY, CDR2 SVGEGT. The V end was cut by 4 bases, the J end by 6 bases, with 12 bases between. This CDR3 contains 13 residues. CDR3 protein: CASSLGRVNGYTF. Written as DNA, the CDR3 is TGTGCCAGCAGTTTGGGCCGGGTAAATGGCTACACCTTC.

The chain links TRBV20-1 to TRBJ2-3; 8 nucleotides match TRBD2. The CDR3 spans 18 residues. V dropped 1 base and J dropped 8; count of bases not matched to a gene: 20. CDR1 is DFQATT, CDR2 SNEGSKA, per germline (reference sequence). The CDR3 sequence: CSARAGGTSLLDPSTQYF. The CDR3 DNA follows: TGCAGTGCTAGAGCGGGGGGGACTTCCCTATTGGATCCGAGTACGCAGTATTTT.

This clonotype was observed a single time. V is TRBV6-2 or TRBV6-3 and J is TRBJ1-4; D not resolved. The CDR3 covers 14 residues. Germline CDR1 MNHEY, CDR2 SVGEGT. Trimming removed 5 bases at V and 7 bases at J, with 14 bases between. The CDR3 loop is CASSRGRVGEKLFF. The CDR3 bases are TGTGCCAGCAGTCGAGGACGAGTCGGTGAAAAACTGTTTTTT.

Concerning this clonotype: A much larger clone lies one base from this, so it may be a read error. This chain connects TRBV5-1 to TRBJ1-2; D gene uncertain. This CDR3 is 13 amino acids long. CDR1 and CDR2 from the germline V gene are SGHRS and YFSETQ. Deletions cut 3 bases from V and 7 bases from J, with 13 bases between. CDR3 loop: CASSSLTDFGYTF. CDR3 DNA: TGCGCCAGCAGCTCGTTAACCGACTTTGGCTACACCTTC.